The source of this TCR beta chain is a study of human T cells and chemical hapten exposure. Time point of the sample: patch test 2, 6 weeks after DPC sensitization. Treatment here: therapeutic diphenylcyclopropenone sensitization with weekly scalp DPC. Trimming left V 0 bases short and J 6 bases short, with 11 bases between. The germline V gene encodes CDR1 MNHEY and CDR2 SVGAGI. The CDR3 runs 14 residues. Via MiXCR, TCRdb re-called the RACE reads, giving one row per CDR3 protein. The sample yields 80,000 to 95,000 distinct CDR3 sequences, more than 9.5% seen once. The rearrangement uses TRBV6-5 and TRBJ1-1; a weak D match, TRBD1 (5 bases). The receptor was isolated from a man in his forties with alopecia areata. Some clones in this sample may be carry-over from other donors' samples. Sample: whole blood, taken in connection with sensitization to the hapten diphenylcyclopropenone (DPC). For the CDR3, the DNA is TGTGCCAGCAGTTACTCGAACCAGGGCTCTGAAGCTTTCTTT. Protein sequence: CASSYSNQGSEAFF.